The 26 T cell receptor beta chains listed next were all sequenced from one sample in a study of molecular identifiers for immune sequencing clone quantification (dated by TCRdb to the late 2010s). Library preparation employed PCR. Sequencing relied on a NextSeq 500. Through fastp at Q25 and MiXCR, TCRdb rebuilt clones from the public reads, retaining in-frame beta chains. Rows with one shared CDR3 protein collapse into an entry with the most common genes and DNA. The table for this sample lists about 320,000 distinct CDR3 sequences; roughly a quarter of them were counted only once. The ten largest account for around 0.76% of the sample. The sequenced sample was naive CD8+ T cells from blood, with Jurkat cell RNA spiked in. Sample cell subset or site, as interpreted from the label and publication: FACS-sorted CD8+CD4-CCR7+CD45RA+ naive T cells. The receptor set was obtained from a human donor in good health. Some libraries in this study had Jurkat cell RNA spiked in.

The sample holds a few counts of this clonotype. The chain recombines TRBV27 with TRBJ1-4; D ambiguous. Per germline, CDR1 MNHEY and CDR2 SMNVEV (reference sequence). Between the trimmed V and J ends, which lost 8 bases and 4 bases, there was a span of 14 bases. The CDR3 is 14 residues long. The CDR3 region is CASRAVGGNEKLFF. DNA of the CDR3: TGTGCCAGCCGTGCCGTGGGCGGTAATGAAAAACTGTTTTTT.

On this clonotype itself: Possible read error: a much larger clone is one base away. This chain connects TRBV11-2 to TRBJ1-1; D remains ambiguous. Trimming removed 3 bases at V and 5 bases at J, with 7 bases between. From germline, CDR1 is SGHAT and CDR2 FQNNGV. This CDR3 has 12 amino acids. Written as DNA, the CDR3 is TGTGCCAGCAGCTTCTCGGAGACTGAAGCTTTCTTT. Translated: CASSFSETEAFF.

This clonotype was counted at least ten times. The chain combines TRBV4-1 with TRBJ2-2, with a weak D call TRBD1 (6 bases). Germline CDR1 and CDR2: MGHRA and YSYEKL. V was trimmed by 6 bases and J by 7 bases, leaving 18 bases between them. The CDR3 contains 15 residues. The CDR3 reads CASREGRQGGGELFF. The DNA for the CDR3 is TGCGCCAGCAGAGAGGGACGTCAAGGGGGCGGGGAGCTGTTTTTT.

This clonotype has at least ten counts. The rearrangement joins TRBV14 to TRBJ2-7; TRBD2 agrees at 8 bases. The V gene end was trimmed by 3 bases and the J gene end by 3 bases; junction bases not matched to a gene: 1. Per germline, CDR1 SGHDN and CDR2 FVKESK. The CDR3 loop spans 13 amino acids. Here the CDR3 reads CASSHGRGYEQYF. The DNA of the CDR3 is TGTGCCAGCAGCCACGGGAGGGGCTACGAGCAGTACTTC.

The chain uses TRBV13 and TRBJ1-2; 7 nucleotides match TRBD1. Germline V lookup: CDR1 PRHDT, CDR2 FYEKMQ (reference sequence). With V trimmed by 5 bases and J by 4 bases, 13 bases remained unmatched. This CDR3 region has 16 residues. CDR3 nucleotides: TGTGCCAGCAGCGCTAGGGACAGAAGAAGGATCTATGGCTACACCTTC. Residues: CASSARDRRRIYGYTF.

The chain couples TRBV20-1 to TRBJ2-1; 15 bases are a match to TRBD2. The CDR3 covers 15 residues. V lost 5 bases, J lost 6 bases, and 5 bases stayed unmatched. Germline V gives CDR1 DFQATT, CDR2 SNEGSKA (reference sequence). This CDR3 is CSAPGLAGGGNEQFF. The CDR3 DNA follows: TGCAGTGCTCCGGGACTAGCGGGAGGAGGCAATGAGCAGTTCTTC.

This clonotype appeared a few times. This rearrangement joins TRBV25-1 to TRBJ2-7; 7 bases line up with TRBD2. V was clipped by 4 bases and J by 0 bases; unmatched bases: 6. This CDR3 comprises 15 residues. CDR1 is MGHDK, CDR2 SYGVNS, per germline. The CDR3 here is CASSAFRDYSYEQYF. The CDR3 nucleotides are TGTGCCAGCAGTGCTTTCCGGGACTACTCCTACGAGCAGTACTTC.

V and J are TRBV7-2 and TRBJ2-7; 8 bases agree with TRBD1. The CDR3 contains 14 residues. Germline V gene lookup returns CDR1 SGHTA and CDR2 FQGNSA. The V segment lost 5 bases and the J segment 3 bases; nucleotides outside the gene matches: 6. The CDR3 reads CASSHAGGGYEQYF. The CDR3 DNA sequence: TGTGCCAGCAGCCATGCAGGGGGCGGCTACGAGCAGTACTTC.

V is TRBV4-1 and J is TRBJ2-5, with TRBD2 as a possible D gene (6 bases). Germline CDR1 reads MGHRA; CDR2 reads YSYEKL. With 4 bases removed from V and 0 bases from J, the gap between germline ends came to 12 bases. The CDR3 has 15 amino acids. CDR3 region: CASSRPGLDQETQYF. The CDR3 DNA sequence: TGCGCCAGCAGCCGGCCGGGACTCGACCAAGAGACCCAGTACTTC.

This clonotype was counted ten times or more. The chain is built from TRBV12-3 or TRBV12-4 and TRBJ2-3; maybe TRBD2 (5 bases). The CDR3 consists of 16 residues. Trimming removed 1 base from V and 2 bases from J, with 13 bases in between. The CDR3 spells CASSLVRGSITDTQYF. In nucleotides, the CDR3 is TGTGCCAGCAGTTTAGTTCGCGGGTCCATCACAGATACGCAGTATTTT.

This clonotype turned up a few times. This chain joins TRBV4-2 and TRBJ1-1; unclear D gene. From germline, CDR1 is LGHNA and CDR2 YNFKEQ. The V gene lost 4 bases and the J gene lost 1 base, with 13 bases spanning the gap. The CDR3 is made up of 15 amino acids. The CDR3 here is CASSRDRQSNTEAFF. CDR3 in DNA: TGTGCCAGCAGCCGGGATCGGCAGTCGAACACTGAAGCTTTCTTT.

Worth noting for this clonotype: This may stem from a read error, because a much larger clone lies one nucleotide away. The chain carries TRBV20-1 and TRBJ2-7; D may be TRBD1 or TRBD2 (5 bases each). The CDR3 loop spans 16 amino acids. Germline V gives CDR1 DFQATT, CDR2 SNEGSKA (reference sequence). The chain's CDR3 is CSARNGVQGYSYERYF. For the CDR3, the DNA is TGCAGTGCTAGAAACGGGGTGCAGGGATATTCCTACGAGCGGTACTTC.

This clonotype was recorded a few times. The V gene is TRBV6-1, the J gene TRBJ2-1; 8 bases are shared with TRBD2. The CDR3 loop spans 15 amino acids. Germline V CDR1 and CDR2: MNHNS, SASEGT. J lost 6 bases, V lost 7 bases, and 11 bases had no gene match. This CDR3 reads CASTVLADPPNEQFF. For the CDR3, the DNA is TGTGCCAGCACCGTACTAGCGGACCCCCCCAATGAGCAGTTCTTC.

Comments on this clonotype: One end of the junction does not line up with germline, which may come from a read error. The chain is built from TRBV27 and TRBJ2-7; 15 bases align to TRBD2. Germline V gives CDR1 MNHEY, CDR2 SMNVEV (reference sequence). The CDR3 spans 17 residues. CDR3 amino acids: CASQTGLAGGYTYAQYF. CDR3 nucleotides: TGTGCCAGCCAAACTGGACTAGCGGGAGGGTATACCTACGCGCAGTACTTC.

The chain carries TRBV29-1 and TRBJ2-3; 7 nucleotides agree with TRBD1. The CDR3 is 20 amino acids. Germline values: CDR1 SQVTM, CDR2 ANQGSEA. The V segment lost 4 bases and the J segment 0 bases; nucleotides outside the gene matches: 22. CDR3 in amino acids: CSVGVSIGQDSFPSTDTQYF. CDR3 nucleotides: TGCAGCGTTGGAGTTAGTATAGGACAGGATTCTTTTCCTAGCACAGATACGCAGTATTTT.

The chain combines TRBV20-1 with TRBJ2-3, with D tentatively TRBD2 (6 bases). V lost 0 bases and J 6 bases, leaving 22 bases between the germline ends. Looked up from germline, CDR1 is DFQATT and CDR2 is SNEGSKA (reference sequence). The CDR3 spans 17 residues. The CDR3 nucleotides read TGCAGTGCTAGAGATCTTGCGGGGTCCTCCATCAGGGATACGCAGTATTTT. It codes for CSARDLAGSSIRDTQYF.

This clonotype was seen a handful of times. The rearrangement joins TRBV13 to TRBJ2-3, with 12 bases fitting TRBD2. This CDR3 has 16 amino acids. CDR1 is PRHDT and CDR2 is FYEKMQ in the germline V gene (reference sequence). V dropped 5 bases and J dropped 10; count of bases not matched to a gene: 13. The CDR3 nucleotides are TGTGCCAGCAGCGCCTCTAGCGGGGGGGCGGCGATGGCGCAGTATTTT. It codes for CASSASSGGAAMAQYF.

This clonotype was seen ten or more times. This rearrangement joins TRBV29-1 to TRBJ2-1; 10 bases are shared with TRBD1. CDR3 size: 16 residues. The trim removed 3 bases at V and 8 bases at J, leaving 13 bases unmatched. Germline V gene data show CDR1 as SQVTM and CDR2 as ANQGSEA. CDR3 protein: CSVELAWTGGKDEQFF. The CDR3 DNA is TGCAGCGTTGAGCTGGCTTGGACAGGGGGTAAGGATGAGCAGTTCTTC.

Remarks on this clonotype: The CDR3 end shows no conserved phenylalanine or tryptophan, and so a read error is likely. V usage is TRBV7-9 and J usage is TRBJ1-1; TRBD1 matches 7 bases. CDR3 length equals 11 residues. The germline CDR1 and CDR2 sequences are SEHNR and FQNEAQ (reference sequence). The CDR3, as DNA: TGTGCAAGGAGCTCGGACAGGATAGCTTTCCTT. Its translation: CARSSDRIAFL.

On this clonotype itself: With a much larger clone just one base away, this may be a read error. This sequence joins TRBV7-9 and TRBJ2-7; D is unclear. Between the trimmed V and J ends, which lost 3 bases and 2 bases, there was a span of 11 bases. The CDR3 length is 14 residues. Germline V gives CDR1 SEHNR, CDR2 FQNEAQ (reference sequence). This CDR3 is CASSFPPTPYEQYF. CDR3 sequence (DNA): TGTGCCAGCAGCTTCCCGCCGACACCCTACGAGCAGTACTTC.

V and J are TRBV27 and TRBJ1-6; 7 nucleotides align to TRBD1. The junction had 13 bases not matched to a gene; V was cut back by 6 bases and J by 11 bases. There are 15 residues in the CDR3. The germline V gene encodes CDR1 MNHEY and CDR2 SMNVEV (reference sequence). The CDR3 loop reads CASRPGGPRVPPLHF. The CDR3 DNA is TGTGCCAGCAGGCCAGGGGGGCCCCGGGTGCCACCCCTCCACTTT.

The chain has TRBV6-2 or TRBV6-3 and TRBJ2-5, with 13 bases identical to TRBD2. The CDR3 is 17 residues long. The trim removed 2 bases at V and 1 base at J, leaving 4 bases unmatched. CDR1 is MNHEY, CDR2 SVGEGT, per germline. The CDR3, as DNA: TGTGCCAGCAGTTACACGGGACTAGCGGGGACCCAAGAGACCCAGTACTTC. Its translation is CASSYTGLAGTQETQYF.

This clonotype was counted many times. The rearrangement links TRBV12-3 or TRBV12-4 to TRBJ1-1; D is ambiguous. The V and J ends lost 6 bases and 6 bases respectively, with 11 bases between them. The CDR3 has 12 residues. CDR3 amino acids: CASSPGLAEAFF. CDR3 DNA: TGTGCCAGCAGCCCTGGACTGGCTGAAGCTTTCTTT.

This clonotype was detected many times. The genes are TRBV7-9 and TRBJ2-7; tentatively, D is TRBD1 or TRBD2 (7 bases each). The CDR3 is made up of 15 amino acids. V lost 5 bases and J 6 bases, leaving 20 bases between the germline ends. Germline V gene sequence: CDR1 SEHNR, CDR2 FQNEAQ (reference sequence). The CDR3 DNA reads as TGTGCCAGCAGCGGGACAGTTGGCGGGGGTTCCGAGCAGTACTTC. Protein product: CASSGTVGGGSEQYF.

The chain is built from TRBV27 and TRBJ2-7; no clear D. The V gene's germline CDR1 is MNHEY and CDR2 SMNVEV (reference sequence). V was clipped by 2 bases and J by 6 bases, with 14 bases between them. The CDR3 has 14 amino acids. The CDR3 region is CASSLMGPPGEQYF. The CDR3 DNA follows: TGTGCCAGCAGTTTAATGGGCCCCCCTGGCGAGCAGTACTTC.

This clonotype was seen repeatedly, ten times or more. The chain carries TRBV25-1 and TRBJ2-7; 9 bases line up with TRBD1. The V and J ends lost 3 bases and 5 bases, in that order; junction bases with no gene match: 5. Germline CDR1 and CDR2: MGHDK and SYGVNS. This CDR3 comprises 14 residues. The CDR3 protein is CASSDWDRVHEQYF. As DNA, the CDR3 is TGTGCCAGCAGTGATTGGGACAGGGTCCACGAGCAGTACTTC.